The present entry profiles one T cell receptor (beta chain) with its context. Treatment denoted: around 19 received Ad26.COV2.S at low or high dose, single or two shots; about 5 received placebo; per-sample allocation not given. Each sample was drawn 63 days after the first injection (of vaccine or placebo). The data derive from a study of Ad26.COV2.S vaccination and SARS-CoV-2 variants. Only in-frame clones appear in the TCRdb table, and some are missing; sequencing was by immunoSEQ multiplex PCR. The table lists roughly 420,000 clones, roughly nine tenths of them singletons, with around 2.5% in the top ten. The germline gives CDR1 LGHNA, CDR2 YSLEER. The CDR3 runs to 13 residues. Trimming removed 2 bases at V and 17 bases at J, with 18 bases between.

Material: peripheral blood, obtained in a trial of Ad26.COV2.S vaccine versus placebo. The chain joins TRBV4-3 to TRBJ1-4, with D possibly being TRBD1 (6 bases). The clonotype was recovered from a person between 18 and 65 years old who received the Ad26.COV2.S COVID-19 vaccine or a placebo. The DNA for the CDR3 is TGCGCCAGCAGCCAAAACCCGCGGGACAATCGATTTTTT. Amino acid sequence: CASSQNPRDNRFF.